The subject of this entry is one T cell receptor beta chain. The antigen it binds to is not known. No per-base quality is available; no much larger clone lies one base away. Systemically healthy Caucasian individuals from Russia, approximately 39 in total and aged 6 to 90 years, were included as donors. Each donor gave about 9.8 milliliters of peripheral blood, drawn into EDTA-treated Vacutainer tubes. Ficoll-Paque density-gradient centrifugation was used to isolate PBMCs, with at least 7 million per sample. Total RNA was extracted from PBMCs with Trizol reagent, with at least 5.5 micrograms obtained per sample. For every donor, flow cytometry on a PBMC aliquot measured the percentage of naive CD45RAhigh/CD27high T cells. After removal of 5 bases from V and 8 bases from J, the junction retains 12 bases not matched to a gene. The cysteine opens and the phenylalanine closes a CDR3 of 16 amino acids. The retained sequence is limited to the CDR3, 48 bases, with the frame set at the first base.

The data were taken from a study of blood T cells in healthy people across ages (dated by TCRdb to between 2015 and 2017). About the study as a whole: Template switching captured roughly one uniquely barcoded TCR beta cDNA molecule per two T cells in model experiments. To track age-related changes in TCR beta repertoire diversity, the study relied on deep sequencing normalized with unique cDNA molecular identifiers. Using the same blood draw, the study looked at two additional independent replicas of 1 million unique cDNA reads for two donors, one aged 18 to 30 and the other aged 80 or older. To avoid experimental bias, donors of different ages were spread randomly across the sequencing lanes. The donors were divided into four age groups: young (average approximately 17 years), middle-aged (roughly 42), aged (about 60) and long-lived (roughly 86).

Library preparation employed 5' RACE. TCRdb lists the instrument as Illumina HiSeq 2500. A second roughly 6 to 11 cycle PCR used a sample-barcoded 5' primer and a J-beta primer mix. Each TCR beta cDNA molecule received a unique molecular identifier from a template-switch 5' adaptor carrying 12 random nucleotides. Each sample yielded at least 2.5 million CDR3-containing paired-end reads. The Mint cDNA synthesis kit, primed by a TRBC-specific oligonucleotide, was used to synthesize first-strand cDNA from all RNA. Following uracil-DNA glycosylase treatment, all cDNA underwent a first 18-cycle PCR with the universal primers M1SS and BC2_uni_R. The paper's processing steps were these. Normalization of each sample was performed by random selection of 1 million high-quality reads, each carrying a distinct molecular identifier. Instead of being binned into consensus sequences, reads with shared molecular identifiers were discarded. MiTCR, set to a Q25 quality threshold and the strictest error-elimination algorithm, was used for CDR3 identification, clonotype clustering and error correction. A nonparametric unseen species model with Euler transformation was used to estimate lower-bound total TCR beta diversity. In TCRdb, the public reads were trimmed at Q25 with fastp and aligned with MiXCR, with productive beta chains retained. Merged by CDR3 protein, the rows form single entries marked with the most common genes and DNA. The authors' filters were not applied to this entry. The sample data list approximately 810,000 distinct CDR3 sequences, and roughly 34% of these were observed just once. The ten biggest clones cover about an eighth of the sample.

Results the study describes overall, beyond this receptor: Observed TCR beta diversity correlated strongly with the percentage of naive T cells measured by flow cytometry. Compared with the aged group, more naive CD4+ T cells, fewer expanded clones and increased TCR diversity were shown by the long-lived group, suggesting age selection. Estimates of total diversity based on one million sequenced T cells were regarded as lower bounds and as underestimates. Observed TCR beta diversity per million T cells fell roughly linearly with age, and a significant reduction was already apparent by age roughly 40. Because profiling used bulk unsorted PBMCs, naive and antigen-experienced compartments could not be compared conclusively. Because donor CMV infection status was unknown, age-related changes in expanded clonotypes were potentially confounded.

Rearrangement joined TRBV12-3 or TRBV12-4 to TRBJ2-1; 10 bases in the junction line up with TRBD2. The source material was blood. The clonotype was recovered from a man aged 18 to 29 in good health. Read as DNA, the sequence is TGTGCCAGCAGTCGGGCTAGCGGGGGAGGGGGCTATGAGCAGTTCTTC. This gives the protein CASSRASGGGGYEQFF.